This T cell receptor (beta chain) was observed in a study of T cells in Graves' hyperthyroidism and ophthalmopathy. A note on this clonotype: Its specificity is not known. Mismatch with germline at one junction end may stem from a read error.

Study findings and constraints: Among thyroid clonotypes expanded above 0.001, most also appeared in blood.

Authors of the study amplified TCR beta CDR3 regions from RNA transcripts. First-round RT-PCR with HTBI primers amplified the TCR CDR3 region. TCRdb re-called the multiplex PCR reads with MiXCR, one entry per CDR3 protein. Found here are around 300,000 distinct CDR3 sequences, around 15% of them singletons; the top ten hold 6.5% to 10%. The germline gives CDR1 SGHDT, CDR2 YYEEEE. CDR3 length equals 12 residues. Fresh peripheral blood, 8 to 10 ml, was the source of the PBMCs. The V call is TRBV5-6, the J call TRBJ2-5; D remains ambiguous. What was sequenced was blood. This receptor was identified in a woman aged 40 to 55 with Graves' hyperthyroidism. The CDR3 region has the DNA TGTGCCAGCAGCTTGACATCAGAGATCCAGTACTTC. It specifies CASSLTSEIQYF.